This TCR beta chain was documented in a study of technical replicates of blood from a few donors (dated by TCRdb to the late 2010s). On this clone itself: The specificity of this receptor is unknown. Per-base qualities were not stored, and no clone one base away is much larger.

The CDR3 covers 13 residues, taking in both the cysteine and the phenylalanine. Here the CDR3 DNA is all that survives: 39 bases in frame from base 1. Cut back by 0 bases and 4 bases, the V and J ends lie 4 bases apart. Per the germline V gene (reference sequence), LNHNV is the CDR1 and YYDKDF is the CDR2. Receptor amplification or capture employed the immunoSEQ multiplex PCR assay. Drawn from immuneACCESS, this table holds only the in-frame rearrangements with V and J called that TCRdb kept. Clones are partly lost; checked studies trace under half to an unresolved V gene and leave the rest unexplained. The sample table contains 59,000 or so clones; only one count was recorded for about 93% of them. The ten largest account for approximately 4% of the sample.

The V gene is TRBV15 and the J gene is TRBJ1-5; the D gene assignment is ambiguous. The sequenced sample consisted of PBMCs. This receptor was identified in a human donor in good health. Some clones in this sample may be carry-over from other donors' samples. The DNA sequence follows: TGTGCCACCAGCAGAGACTTAAATCAGCCCCAGCATTTT. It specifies CATSRDLNQPQHF.